These 22 T cell receptor beta chains share one sample of origin, sequenced in a study of cytomegalovirus exposure and HLA in healthy donors. PCR primers comprised 60 Vbeta and 13 Jbeta primers. Sequencing was performed with immunoSEQ multiplex PCR; in TCRdb, only in-frame clones are kept and a portion is missing. Of roughly 110,000 clones in the sample, 81% were seen once. Source material: PBMCs. Source of these receptors: a young man in good health and CMV-seronegative.

The V and J genes are TRBV2 and TRBJ2-7, with D maybe TRBD2 (6 bases). Deletions cut 4 bases from V and 4 bases from J, with 20 bases between. Germline loops: CDR1 SNHLY, CDR2 FYNNEI. The CDR3 covers 16 residues. CDR3 in DNA: TGTGCCAGCAGTGCGGCGCGGGGTAGTGACCCTTACGAGCAGTACTTC. It yields the protein CASSAARGSDPYEQYF.

Only one count was recorded for this clone. V is TRBV6-5 and J is TRBJ2-5, with D maybe TRBD2 (5 bases). V gave up 6 bases and J gave up 2 bases, with 13 bases separating them. Germline CDR1 and CDR2: MNHEY and SVGAGI. The CDR3 extends over 14 amino acids. In DNA, the CDR3 is TGTGCCAGCAGCCCCTGGCGGGTTCAAGAGACCCAGTACTTC. Its translation is CASSPWRVQETQYF.

The chain employs TRBV10-1 and TRBJ2-5; 10 bases align to TRBD2. This CDR3 contains 17 residues. Per germline, CDR1 WNHNN and CDR2 SYGVQD (reference sequence). The V and J ends lost 2 bases and 4 bases, in that order; junction bases with no gene match: 10. The CDR3 region has the DNA TGCGCCAGCAGTGAGGGCTCAGCGGGAGGGCCGAGAGAGACCCAGTACTTC. It translates to CASSEGSAGGPRETQYF.

This clone occurred once. This chain links TRBV19 with TRBJ1-2, with TRBD1 identical over 7 bases. The CDR3 is made up of 13 amino acids. The V and J ends lost 6 bases and 2 bases, in that order; junction bases with no gene match: 3. CDR1 and CDR2 (germline): LNHDA, SQIVND (reference sequence). Here the CDR3 reads CASSPQGNYGYTF. The CDR3, as DNA: TGTGCCAGTAGCCCACAGGGGAACTATGGCTACACCTTC.

The chain employs TRBV10-1 and TRBJ2-1; weak D call: TRBD2 (6 bases). CDR3 size: 15 residues. CDR1 is WNHNN, CDR2 SYGVQD, per germline (reference sequence). The germline V and J ends were trimmed by 3 bases and 0 bases, with 9 bases remaining between them. This CDR3 is CASSDSGSSYNEQFF. The CDR3 nucleotides read TGCGCCAGCAGTGATAGCGGTAGCTCCTACAATGAGCAGTTCTTC.

The V gene is TRBV5-4, the J gene TRBJ1-3; a weak D match, TRBD1 (5 bases). This CDR3 is 19 amino acids long. Looked up from germline, CDR1 is SGHNT and CDR2 is YYREEE (reference sequence). V gave up 0 bases and J gave up 7 bases, with 26 bases separating them. Written as DNA, the CDR3 is TGTGCCAGCAGCTTGGCGCCAGGGTTTACTCGGAATGGGCCCAACACCATATATTTT. As protein: CASSLAPGFTRNGPNTIYF.

CDR3 region: CASSPDPGGTGTQYF. The CDR3 DNA reads TGTGCCAGCAGCCCAGACCCCGGAGGGACTGGTACGCAGTATTTT. The chain links TRBV4-2 to TRBJ2-3, with D perhaps matching TRBD2 (6 bases). CDR3 length: 15 amino acids. Germline values: CDR1 LGHNA, CDR2 YNFKEQ. Trimming stripped 4 bases from V and 8 bases from J, with 19 bases between.

The chain has TRBV7-8 and TRBJ2-7; a weak D match, TRBD2 (5 bases). This CDR3 contains 16 residues. V was cut by 4 bases and J by 2 bases, with 18 bases left in between. Germline CDR1 reads SGHVS; CDR2 reads FQNEAQ. CDR3 DNA: TGTGCCAGCAGCTCGAAGGCCGGGCGGGTCACCTACGAGCAGTACTTC. This encodes CASSSKAGRVTYEQYF.

V is TRBV2 and J is TRBJ2-7; maybe TRBD2 (6 bases). V was trimmed by 5 bases and J by 1 base, leaving 18 bases between them. The germline CDR1 and CDR2 sequences are SNHLY and FYNNEI. CDR3 length: 16 residues. The CDR3, as DNA: TGTGCCAGCAGTTCACCCTCGGGAGTGCCGTCCTACGAGCAGTACTTC. Amino acid sequence: CASSSPSGVPSYEQYF.

This chain connects TRBV5-4 to TRBJ2-3; TRBD2 aligns across 10 bases. Per germline, CDR1 SGHNT and CDR2 YYREEE (reference sequence). The junction had 12 bases not matched to a gene; V was cut back by 7 bases and J by 4 bases. The CDR3 consists of 16 residues. This CDR3 is CASGPSGSRGPDTQYF. The CDR3 DNA reads as TGTGCCAGCGGGCCTAGCGGGAGTAGAGGCCCAGATACGCAGTATTTT.

The chain joins TRBV5-6 to TRBJ1-2, with unresolved D. CDR3 size: 13 residues. Germline assignment: CDR1 SGHDT and CDR2 YYEEEE. Trimming stripped 1 base from V and 7 bases from J, with 11 bases between. CDR3 residues: CASSLTPRPGYTF. The CDR3 nucleotides read TGTGCCAGCAGCTTGACTCCCAGGCCTGGCTACACCTTC. Looking up the rest from reference TRBV5-6 and TRBJ1-2 gives the full variable domain: DAGVTQSPTHLIKTRGQQVTLRCSPKSGHDTVSWYQQALGQGPQFIFQYYEEEERQRGNFPDRFSGHQFPNYSSELNVNALLLGDSALYLCASSLTPRPGYTFGSGTRLTVV.

This sequence joins TRBV9 and TRBJ2-5; D is perhaps TRBD1 (5 bases). Germline values: CDR1 SGDLS, CDR2 YYNGEE. Trimming removed 0 bases from V and 4 bases from J, with 13 bases in between. The CDR3 extends over 15 amino acids. The CDR3, as DNA: TGTGCCAGCAGCGTAGATGGGGCGCCCTCAGAGACCCAGTACTTC. Its protein is CASSVDGAPSETQYF.

This sequence joins TRBV9 and TRBJ1-4, with 7 bases fitting TRBD1. The CDR3 sequence is 16 residues long. Trimming at V came to 4 bases and at J to 0 bases, leaving 6 bases not matched to a gene. Germline V CDR1 and CDR2: SGDLS, YYNGEE. CDR3 protein: CASSRSGTATNEKLFF. CDR3 nucleotides: TGTGCCAGCAGCCGGTCCGGGACAGCAACTAATGAAAAACTGTTTTTT.

The V and J genes are TRBV5-1 and TRBJ1-4, with D maybe TRBD1 (5 bases). The CDR3 is made up of 13 amino acids. The germline CDR1 and CDR2 sequences are SGHRS and YFSETQ. The V and J ends lost 4 bases and 7 bases respectively, with 11 bases between them. CDR3 sequence (DNA): TGCGCCAGCAGCACCGGAGGGGTTGAAAAACTGTTTTTT. Its protein product is CASSTGGVEKLFF.

The V gene is TRBV29-1, the J gene TRBJ1-2; D possibly corresponds to TRBD1 (5 bases). The CDR3 is made up of 12 amino acids. V lost 7 bases, J lost 8 bases, and 17 bases lay in between. Germline CDR1 reads SQVTM; CDR2 reads ANQGSEA. As DNA, the CDR3 is TGCAGCGGATCGGAGGGGTTTGGGGGCTACACCTTC. Residues: CSGSEGFGGYTF.

J is TRBJ2-1 and V is TRBV29-1, with TRBD2 matching over 11 bases. CDR1 and CDR2 from the germline V gene are SQVTM and ANQGSEA. CDR3 size: 14 residues. Germline trimming cut 7 bases from V and 6 bases from J; bases unmatched to any gene: 8. The CDR3 reads CSATGLAVSNEQFF. In DNA form, the CDR3 reads TGCAGCGCCACGGGACTAGCGGTTTCCAATGAGCAGTTCTTC.

This rearrangement joins TRBV11-1 to TRBJ1-2, with D possibly being TRBD1 (5 bases). This CDR3 is 13 amino acids long. V shed 1 base and J shed 6 bases, with 9 bases lying between them. Germline CDR1 is SGHAT and CDR2 is FQDESV (reference sequence). CDR3 DNA: TGTGCCAGCAGCTTAGGCCAGGGTAATGGCTACACCTTC. It encodes CASSLGQGNGYTF.

The chain carries TRBV30 and TRBJ1-2; possibly TRBD1 for D (6 bases). This CDR3 has 16 residues. Trimming took 8 bases from V and 5 from J, leaving 27 bases between them. Germline V CDR1 and CDR2: GTSNPN, SVGIG (reference sequence). The CDR3 here is CALVEDSYLVAYGYTF. The CDR3 DNA reads as TGTGCCCTTGTGGAGGACAGCTACTTGGTGGCTTATGGCTACACCTTC.

This clone was observed a few times. This chain connects TRBV6-5 to TRBJ1-4; TRBD1 is a possible D gene (5 bases). The CDR3 is made up of 13 amino acids. From germline, CDR1 is MNHEY and CDR2 SVGAGI. V lost 5 bases to trimming and J lost 4 bases, with 8 bases between them. CDR3 nucleotide sequence: TGTGCCAGCAGTACGACAGATAATGAAAAACTGTTTTTT. Its translation: CASSTTDNEKLFF.

The table lists this clone with a count of one. This chain uses TRBV6-5 with TRBJ1-2, with D unclear. The V end was cut by 6 bases, the J end by 7 bases, with 21 bases between. Germline V gene lookup returns CDR1 MNHEY and CDR2 SVGAGI. This CDR3 comprises 15 residues. CDR3 sequence (DNA): TGTGCCAGCAGCTACCGATTCGACGACGGAGTTGGCTACACCTTC. Translation: CASSYRFDDGVGYTF.

The gene calls are TRBV28 and TRBJ1-5; D is unclear. The V gene lost 10 bases and the J gene lost 4 bases, with 17 bases spanning the gap. This CDR3 comprises 14 residues. Germline V lookup: CDR1 MDHEN, CDR2 SYDVKM. The CDR3 DNA is TGTGCCACCCATAGGCGGGTGATGAATCAGCCCCAGCATTTT. Translation: CATHRRVMNQPQHF.

V is TRBV6-1 and J is TRBJ1-5; 11 bases are a match to TRBD1. The trim removed 6 bases at V and 5 bases at J, leaving 3 bases unmatched. This CDR3 has 14 amino acids. The germline CDR1 and CDR2 sequences are MNHNS and SASEGT. CDR3 coding DNA: TGTGCCAGCAGAGGACAGGGGGCTCATCAGCCCCAGCATTTT. Amino acids: CASRGQGAHQPQHF.